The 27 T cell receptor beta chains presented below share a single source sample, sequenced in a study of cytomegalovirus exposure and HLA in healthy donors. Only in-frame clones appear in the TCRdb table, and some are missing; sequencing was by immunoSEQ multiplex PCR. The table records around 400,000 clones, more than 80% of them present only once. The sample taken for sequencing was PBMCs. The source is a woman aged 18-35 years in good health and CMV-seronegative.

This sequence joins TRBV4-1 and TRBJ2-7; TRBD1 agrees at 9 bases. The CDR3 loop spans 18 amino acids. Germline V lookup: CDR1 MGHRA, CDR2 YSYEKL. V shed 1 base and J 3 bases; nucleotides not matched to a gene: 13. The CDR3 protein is CASSQAPLGQGIIYEQYF. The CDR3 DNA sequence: TGCGCCAGCAGCCAAGCACCGCTGGGACAGGGTATAATCTACGAGCAGTACTTC.

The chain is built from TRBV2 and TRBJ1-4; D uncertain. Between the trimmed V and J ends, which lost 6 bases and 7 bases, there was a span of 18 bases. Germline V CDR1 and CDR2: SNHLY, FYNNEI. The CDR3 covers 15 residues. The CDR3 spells CASRANTLEGEKLFF. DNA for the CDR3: TGTGCCAGCAGGGCAAACACTCTAGAGGGTGAAAAACTGTTTTTT.

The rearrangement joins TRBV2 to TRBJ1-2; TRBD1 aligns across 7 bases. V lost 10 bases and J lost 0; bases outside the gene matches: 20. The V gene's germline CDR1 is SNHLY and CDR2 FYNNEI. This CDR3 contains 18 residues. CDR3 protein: CAILKGAQGRRANYGYTF. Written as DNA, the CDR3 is TGTGCCATCCTAAAGGGGGCTCAGGGGAGACGGGCTAACTATGGCTACACCTTC.

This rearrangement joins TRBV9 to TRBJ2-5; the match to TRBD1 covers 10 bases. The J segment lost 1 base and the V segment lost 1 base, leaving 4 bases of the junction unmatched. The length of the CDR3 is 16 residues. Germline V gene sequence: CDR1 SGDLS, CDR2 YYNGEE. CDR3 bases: TGTGCCAGCAGCGTATCAGGACAGGGGGGCCAAGAGACCCAGTACTTC. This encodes CASSVSGQGGQETQYF.

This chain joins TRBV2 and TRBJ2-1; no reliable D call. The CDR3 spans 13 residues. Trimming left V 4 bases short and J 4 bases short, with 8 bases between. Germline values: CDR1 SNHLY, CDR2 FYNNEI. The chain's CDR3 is CASSGAAYNEQFF. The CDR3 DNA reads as TGTGCCAGCAGTGGGGCAGCATACAATGAGCAGTTCTTC.

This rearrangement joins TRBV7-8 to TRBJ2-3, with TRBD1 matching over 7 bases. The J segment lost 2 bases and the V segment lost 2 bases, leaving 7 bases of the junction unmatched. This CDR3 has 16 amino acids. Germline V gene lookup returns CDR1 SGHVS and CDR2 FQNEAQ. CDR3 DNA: TGTGCCAGCAGCTTATACTTGGACAGGCCCACAGATACGCAGTATTTT. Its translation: CASSLYLDRPTDTQYF.

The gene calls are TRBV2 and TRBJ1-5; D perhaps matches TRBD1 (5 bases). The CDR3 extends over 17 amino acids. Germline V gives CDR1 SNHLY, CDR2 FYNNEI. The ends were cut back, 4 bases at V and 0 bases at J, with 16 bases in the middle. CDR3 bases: TGTGCCAGCAGTGTAGGGGACGGGAGACATAGCAATCAGCCCCAGCATTTT. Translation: CASSVGDGRHSNQPQHF. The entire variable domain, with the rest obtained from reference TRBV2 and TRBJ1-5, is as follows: EPEVTQTPSHQVTQMGQEVILRCVPISNHLYFYWYRQILGQKVEFLVSFYNNEISEKSEIFDDQFSVERPDGSNFTLKIRSTKLEDSAMYFCASSVGDGRHSNQPQHFGDGTRLSIL.

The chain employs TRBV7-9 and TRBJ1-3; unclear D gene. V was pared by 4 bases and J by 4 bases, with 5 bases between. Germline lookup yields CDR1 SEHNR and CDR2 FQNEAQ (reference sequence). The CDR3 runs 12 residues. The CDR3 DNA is TGTGCCAGCAGCTCCTTAGGAAACACCATATATTTT. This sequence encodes CASSSLGNTIYF.

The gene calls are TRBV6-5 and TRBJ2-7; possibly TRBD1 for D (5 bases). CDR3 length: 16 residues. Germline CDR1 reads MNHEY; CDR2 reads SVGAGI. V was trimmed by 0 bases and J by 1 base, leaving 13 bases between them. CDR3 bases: TGTGCCAGCAGTTACTCGACCGGACATCGATCCTACGAGCAGTACTTC. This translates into CASSYSTGHRSYEQYF.

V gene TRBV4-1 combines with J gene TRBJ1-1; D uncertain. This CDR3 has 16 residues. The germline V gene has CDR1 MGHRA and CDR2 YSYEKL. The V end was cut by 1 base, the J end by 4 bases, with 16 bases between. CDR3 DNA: TGCGCCAGCAGCCAAGGTGGATCCGCGGGGAGCACTGAAGCTTTCTTT. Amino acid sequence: CASSQGGSAGSTEAFF.

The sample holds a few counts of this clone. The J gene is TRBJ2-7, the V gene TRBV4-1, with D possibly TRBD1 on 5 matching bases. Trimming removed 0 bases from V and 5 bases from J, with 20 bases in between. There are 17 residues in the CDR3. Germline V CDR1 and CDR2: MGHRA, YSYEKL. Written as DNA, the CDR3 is TGCGCCAGCAGCCAAGATGCGTCGCTAGGGGCTAACAACGAGCAGTACTTC. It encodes CASSQDASLGANNEQYF.

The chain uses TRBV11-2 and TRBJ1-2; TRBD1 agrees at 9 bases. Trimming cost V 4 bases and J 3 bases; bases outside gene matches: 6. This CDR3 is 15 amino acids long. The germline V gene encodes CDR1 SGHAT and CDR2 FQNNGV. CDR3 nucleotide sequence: TGTGCCAGCAGCTCTCCGGGACAGGGCCACTATGGCTACACCTTC. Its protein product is CASSSPGQGHYGYTF.

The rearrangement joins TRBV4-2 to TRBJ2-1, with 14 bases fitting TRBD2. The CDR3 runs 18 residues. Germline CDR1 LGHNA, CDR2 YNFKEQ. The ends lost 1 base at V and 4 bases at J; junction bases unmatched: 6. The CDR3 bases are TGTGCCAGCAGCCAAGTTTCTGGACTAGCGGGGGGTTACAATGAGCAGTTCTTC. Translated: CASSQVSGLAGGYNEQFF.

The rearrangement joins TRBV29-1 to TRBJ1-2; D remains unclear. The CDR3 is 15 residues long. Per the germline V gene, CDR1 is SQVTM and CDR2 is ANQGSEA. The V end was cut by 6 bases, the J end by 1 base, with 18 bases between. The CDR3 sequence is CSVQTRHQVNYGYTF. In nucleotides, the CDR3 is TGCAGCGTCCAAACGCGACATCAGGTTAACTATGGCTACACCTTC.

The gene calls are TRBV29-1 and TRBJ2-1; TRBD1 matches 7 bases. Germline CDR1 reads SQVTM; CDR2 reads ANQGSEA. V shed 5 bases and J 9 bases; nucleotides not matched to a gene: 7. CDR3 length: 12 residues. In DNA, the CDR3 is TGCAGCGTTATACTACAGGGGACTGAGCAGTTCTTC. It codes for CSVILQGTEQFF.

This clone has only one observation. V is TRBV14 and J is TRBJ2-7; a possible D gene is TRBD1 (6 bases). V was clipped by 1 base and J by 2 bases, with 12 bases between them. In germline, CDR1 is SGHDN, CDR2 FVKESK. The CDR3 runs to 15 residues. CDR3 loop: CASSQASDSTYEQYF. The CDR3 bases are TGTGCCAGCAGCCAAGCCTCGGACAGTACCTACGAGCAGTACTTC. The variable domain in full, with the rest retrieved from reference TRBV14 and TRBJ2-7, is EAGVTQFPSHSVIEKGQTVTLRCDPISGHDNLYWYRRVMGKEIKFLLHFVKESKQDESGMPNNRFLAERTGGTYSTLKVQPAELEDSGVYFCASSQASDSTYEQYFGPGTRLTVT.

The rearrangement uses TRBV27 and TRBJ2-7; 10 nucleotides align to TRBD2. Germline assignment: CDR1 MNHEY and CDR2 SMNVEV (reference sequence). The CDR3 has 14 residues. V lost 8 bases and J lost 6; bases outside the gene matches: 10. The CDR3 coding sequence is TGTGCCAGCGCCTATAGCGGGAGGCTACGCGAGCAGTACTTC. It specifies CASAYSGRLREQYF.

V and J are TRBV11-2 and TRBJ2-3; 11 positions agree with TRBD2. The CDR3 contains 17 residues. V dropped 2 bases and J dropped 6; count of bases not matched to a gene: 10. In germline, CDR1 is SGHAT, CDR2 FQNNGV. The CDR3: CASSLMVAGGPLDTQYF. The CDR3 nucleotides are TGTGCCAGCAGCTTAATGGTAGCGGGAGGGCCCCTCGATACGCAGTATTTT.

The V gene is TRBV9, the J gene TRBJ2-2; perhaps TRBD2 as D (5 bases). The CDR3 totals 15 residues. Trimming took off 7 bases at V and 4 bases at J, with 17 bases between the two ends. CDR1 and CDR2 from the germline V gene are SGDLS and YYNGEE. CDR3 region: CASSSDGDGTGELFF. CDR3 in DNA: TGTGCCAGCTCTTCAGACGGGGATGGCACCGGGGAGCTGTTTTTT.

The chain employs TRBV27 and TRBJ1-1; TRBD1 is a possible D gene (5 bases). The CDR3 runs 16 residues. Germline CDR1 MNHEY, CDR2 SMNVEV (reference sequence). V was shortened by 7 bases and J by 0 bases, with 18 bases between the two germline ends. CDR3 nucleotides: TGTGCCAGCAAGGAGACCTCAGGGAGGATGAACACTGAAGCTTTCTTT. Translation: CASKETSGRMNTEAFF.

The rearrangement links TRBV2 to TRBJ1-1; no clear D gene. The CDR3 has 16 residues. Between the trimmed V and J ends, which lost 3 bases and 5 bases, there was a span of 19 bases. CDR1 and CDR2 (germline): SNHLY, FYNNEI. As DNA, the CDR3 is TGTGCCAGCAGTGACCGCGGGGTCACCGGAAAAACTGAAGCTTTCTTT. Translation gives CASSDRGVTGKTEAFF.

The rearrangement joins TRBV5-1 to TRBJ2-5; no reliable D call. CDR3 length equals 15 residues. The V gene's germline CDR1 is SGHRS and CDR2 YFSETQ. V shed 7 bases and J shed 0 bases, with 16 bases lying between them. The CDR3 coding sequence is TGCGCCAGCGGATTATTTGGGCCGTACCAAGAGACCCAGTACTTC. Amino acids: CASGLFGPYQETQYF. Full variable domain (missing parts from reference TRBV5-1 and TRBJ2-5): KAGVTQTPRYLIKTRGQQVTLSCSPISGHRSVSWYQQTPGQGLQFLFEYFSETQRNKGNFPGRFSGRQFSNSRSEMNVSTLELGDSALYLCASGLFGPYQETQYFGPGTRLLVL.

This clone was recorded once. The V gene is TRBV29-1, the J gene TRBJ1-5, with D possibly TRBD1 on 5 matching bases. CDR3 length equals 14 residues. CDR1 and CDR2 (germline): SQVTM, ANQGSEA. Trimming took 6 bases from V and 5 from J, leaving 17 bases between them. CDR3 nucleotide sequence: TGCAGCGTGGCCGTCGGGGGAATAGATCAGCCCCAGCATTTT. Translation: CSVAVGGIDQPQHF.

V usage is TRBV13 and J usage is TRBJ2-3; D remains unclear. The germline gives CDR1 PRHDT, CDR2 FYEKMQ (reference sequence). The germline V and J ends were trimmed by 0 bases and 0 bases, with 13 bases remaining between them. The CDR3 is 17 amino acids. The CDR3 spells CASSLGSLMSSTDTQYF. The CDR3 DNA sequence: TGTGCCAGCAGCTTAGGTTCCCTTATGTCTAGCACAGATACGCAGTATTTT.

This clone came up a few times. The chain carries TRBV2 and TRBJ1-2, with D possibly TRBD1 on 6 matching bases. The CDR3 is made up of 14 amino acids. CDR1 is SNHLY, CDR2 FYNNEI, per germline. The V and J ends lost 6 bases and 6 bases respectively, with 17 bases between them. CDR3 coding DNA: TGTGCCAGCAGAGCGACAGGACAGATCCATGGCTACACCTTC. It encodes CASRATGQIHGYTF.

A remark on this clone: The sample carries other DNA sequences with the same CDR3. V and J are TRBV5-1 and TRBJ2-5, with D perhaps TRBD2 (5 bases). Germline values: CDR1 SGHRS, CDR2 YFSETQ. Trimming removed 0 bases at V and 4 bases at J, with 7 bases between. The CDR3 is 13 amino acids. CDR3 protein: CASSLGGGETQYF. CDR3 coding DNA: TGCGCCAGCAGCTTGGGAGGAGGAGAGACCCAGTACTTC.

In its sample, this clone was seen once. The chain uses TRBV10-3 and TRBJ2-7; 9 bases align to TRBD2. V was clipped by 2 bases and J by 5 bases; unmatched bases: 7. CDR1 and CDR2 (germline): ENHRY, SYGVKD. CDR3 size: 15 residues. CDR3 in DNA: TGTGCCATCAGTGAGGAGGGACTAGCTGGGCACGAGCAGTACTTC. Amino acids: CAISEEGLAGHEQYF.